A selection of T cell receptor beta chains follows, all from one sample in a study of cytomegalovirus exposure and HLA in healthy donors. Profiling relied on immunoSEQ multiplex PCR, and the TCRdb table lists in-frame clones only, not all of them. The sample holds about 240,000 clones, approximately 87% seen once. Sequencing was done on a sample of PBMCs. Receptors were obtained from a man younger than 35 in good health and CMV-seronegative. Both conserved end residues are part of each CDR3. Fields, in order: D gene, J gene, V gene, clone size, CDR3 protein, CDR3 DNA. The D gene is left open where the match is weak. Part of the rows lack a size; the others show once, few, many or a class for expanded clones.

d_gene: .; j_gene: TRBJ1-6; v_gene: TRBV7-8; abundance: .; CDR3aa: CASSLGRSSYNSPLHF; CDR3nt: TGTGCCAGCAGCTTAGGAAGGAGCTCCTATAATTCACCCCTCCACTTT
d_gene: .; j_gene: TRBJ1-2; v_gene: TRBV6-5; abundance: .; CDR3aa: CASSRQEAAGYTF; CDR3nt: TGTGCCAGCAGCAGACAGGAGGCAGCGGGCTACACCTTC
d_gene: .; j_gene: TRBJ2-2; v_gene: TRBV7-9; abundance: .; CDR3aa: CASSPSGRDTGELFF; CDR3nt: TGTGCCAGCAGCCCCTCCGGGAGAGACACCGGGGAGCTGTTTTTT
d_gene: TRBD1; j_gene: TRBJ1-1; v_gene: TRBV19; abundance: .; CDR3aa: CASRTGFLNTEAFF; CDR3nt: TGTGCCAGTCGGACAGGTTTTTTGAACACTGAAGCTTTCTTT
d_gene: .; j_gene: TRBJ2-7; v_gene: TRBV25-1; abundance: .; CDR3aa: CASSGMGRNYEQYF; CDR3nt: TGTGCCAGCAGCGGAATGGGCAGAAACTACGAGCAGTACTTC
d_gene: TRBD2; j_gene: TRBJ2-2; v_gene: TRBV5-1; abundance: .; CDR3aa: CASKPGTSTGELFF; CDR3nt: TGCGCCAGCAAGCCCGGGACTAGCACCGGGGAGCTGTTTTTT
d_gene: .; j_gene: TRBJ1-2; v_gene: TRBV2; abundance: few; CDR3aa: CANRPGNYGYTF; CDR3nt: TGTGCCAACCGCCCAGGGAACTATGGCTACACCTTC
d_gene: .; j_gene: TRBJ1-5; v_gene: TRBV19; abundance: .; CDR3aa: CASSIIGGNQPQHF; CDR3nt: TGTGCCAGTAGTATCATAGGAGGAAATCAGCCCCAGCATTTT
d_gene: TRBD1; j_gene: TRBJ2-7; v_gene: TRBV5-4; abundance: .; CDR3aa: CASSLRQGPYEQYF; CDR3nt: TGTGCCAGCAGCTTGAGACAGGGTCCATACGAGCAGTACTTC
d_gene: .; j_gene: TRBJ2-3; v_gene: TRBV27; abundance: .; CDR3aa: CASSSSTAGIIVDTQYF; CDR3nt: TGTGCCAGCAGTTCATCAACGGCAGGGATTATAGTAGATACGCAGTATTTT
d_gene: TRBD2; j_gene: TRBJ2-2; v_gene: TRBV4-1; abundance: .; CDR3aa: CASSRPGGGRAGELFF; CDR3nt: TGCGCCAGCAGCCGCCCAGGTGGGGGGAGGGCCGGGGAGCTGTTTTTT
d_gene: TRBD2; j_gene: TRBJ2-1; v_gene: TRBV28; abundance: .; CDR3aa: CASSLWTSGRALYNEQFF; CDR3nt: TGTGCCAGCAGTCTTTGGACTAGCGGGAGGGCGCTCTACAATGAGCAGTTCTTC
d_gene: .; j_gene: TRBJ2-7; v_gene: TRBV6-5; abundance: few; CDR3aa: CATSRVGYYEQYF; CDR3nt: TGTGCCACCAGTCGGGTGGGTTACTACGAGCAGTACTTC
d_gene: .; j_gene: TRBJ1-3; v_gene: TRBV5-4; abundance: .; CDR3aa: CASSLAGEGNTIYF; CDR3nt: TGTGCCAGCAGCTTGGCCGGGGAAGGAAACACCATATATTTT
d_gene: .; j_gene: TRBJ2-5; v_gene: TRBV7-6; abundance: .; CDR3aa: CASSPTRLLRETQYF; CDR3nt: TGTGCCAGCAGCCCCACTAGGCTCCTGCGGGAGACCCAGTACTTC
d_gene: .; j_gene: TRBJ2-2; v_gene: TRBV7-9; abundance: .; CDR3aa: CASSFPTGGELFF; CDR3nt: TGTGCCAGCAGCTTCCCAACCGGCGGGGAGCTGTTTTTT
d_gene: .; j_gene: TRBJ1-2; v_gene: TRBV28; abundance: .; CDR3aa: CASSSPGGARGGYTF; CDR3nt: TGTGCCAGCAGTTCACCTGGGGGGGCAAGGGGTGGCTACACCTTC
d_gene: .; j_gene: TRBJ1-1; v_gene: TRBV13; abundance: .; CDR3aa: CASSLRVNRRYNTEAFF; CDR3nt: TGTGCCAGCAGCCTACGAGTAAACAGGAGATATAACACTGAAGCTTTCTTT